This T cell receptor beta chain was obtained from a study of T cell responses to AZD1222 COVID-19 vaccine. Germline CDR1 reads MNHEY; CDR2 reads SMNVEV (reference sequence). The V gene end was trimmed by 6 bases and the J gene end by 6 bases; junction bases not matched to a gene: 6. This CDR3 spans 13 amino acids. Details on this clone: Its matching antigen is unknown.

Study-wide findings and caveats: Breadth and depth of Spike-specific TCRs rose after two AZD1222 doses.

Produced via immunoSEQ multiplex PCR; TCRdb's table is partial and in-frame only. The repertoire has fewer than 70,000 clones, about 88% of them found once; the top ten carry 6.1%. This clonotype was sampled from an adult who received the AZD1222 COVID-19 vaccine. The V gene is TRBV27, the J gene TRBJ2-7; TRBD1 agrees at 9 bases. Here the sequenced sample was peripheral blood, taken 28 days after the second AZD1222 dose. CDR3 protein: CASSRDRAAEQYF. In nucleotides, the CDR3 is TGTGCCAGCAGCCGGGACAGGGCGGCCGAGCAGTACTTC.